The 20 T cell receptor beta chains listed next were all sequenced from one sample in a study of blood T cell repertoires in COVID-19. Here immunoSEQ multiplex PCR was the method, and the copy in TCRdb shows in-frame clones only, minus some. Of approximately 92,000 clones listed, approximately 80% are singletons. The sample consisted of peripheral blood. The receptors derive from a man in his fifties or sixties with acute or convalescent COVID-19.

The chain carries TRBV3-1 (or the pseudogene TRBV3-2) and TRBJ1-1, with a tentative D call TRBD1 (6 bases). Germline V gives CDR1 LGHDT, CDR2 YNNKEL (reference sequence). The CDR3 contains 16 residues. V lost 3 bases, J lost 2 bases, and 16 bases lay in between. DNA for the CDR3: TGTGCCAGCAGCCAGAGCCGTCGGACAGTTAACACTGAAGCTTTCTTT. As protein: CASSQSRRTVNTEAFF.

This clone was detected once. This chain connects TRBV7-2 to TRBJ2-1, with 8 bases lining up with TRBD2. The V and J ends lost 6 bases and 10 bases, in that order; junction bases with no gene match: 17. This CDR3 is 16 amino acids long. Germline V gene data show CDR1 as SGHTA and CDR2 as FQGNSA. The CDR3 nucleotides are TGTGCCAGCAGGATTTCTCCCCTAGCGGGCCGGGAAGAGCAGTTCTTC. It codes for CASRISPLAGREEQFF.

The chain recombines TRBV7-9 with TRBJ2-1, with 7 nucleotides matching TRBD2. V shed 5 bases, J shed 0 bases, and the junction held 4 bases outside the gene matches. The germline V gene encodes CDR1 SEHNR and CDR2 FQNEAQ (reference sequence). The CDR3 spans 15 residues. The CDR3 region has the DNA TGTGCCAGCAGCGAGGGAGGGCTCTCCTACAATGAGCAGTTCTTC. Translating it yields CASSEGGLSYNEQFF. Using reference TRBV7-9 and TRBJ2-1 for the parts outside the CDR3, the full variable domain is DTGVSQNPRHKITKRGQNVTFRCDPISEHNRLYWYRQTLGQGPEFLTYFQNEAQLEKSRLLSDRFSAERPKGSFSTLEIQRTEQGDSAMYLCASSEGGLSYNEQFFGPGTRLTVL.

The J gene is TRBJ2-2, the V gene TRBV10-1; D remains ambiguous. This CDR3 region has 14 residues. Germline values: CDR1 WNHNN, CDR2 SYGVQD (reference sequence). V lost 3 bases and J 1 base, leaving 6 bases between the germline ends. As DNA, the CDR3 is TGCGCCAGCAGTGATAGAGGGAACACCGGGGAGCTGTTTTTT. Residues: CASSDRGNTGELFF.

The chain joins TRBV19 to TRBJ2-7; 9 positions match TRBD1. The germline CDR1 and CDR2 sequences are LNHDA and SQIVND (reference sequence). V lost 10 bases and J lost 6; bases outside the gene matches: 13. This CDR3 comprises 14 residues. DNA for the CDR3: TGTGCCACCACCCCGGGACAGGGACGACGCGAGCAGTACTTC. This encodes CATTPGQGRREQYF.

J is TRBJ2-6 and V is TRBV27; 8 nucleotides align to TRBD1. The trim removed 5 bases at V and 2 bases at J, leaving 11 bases unmatched. Germline CDR1 is MNHEY and CDR2 is SMNVEV (reference sequence). This CDR3 spans 18 amino acids. The CDR3 nucleotides are TGTGCCAGCAGTCGTACTTGGACAGGGTTCACTGGGGCCAACGTCCTGACTTTC. Amino acid sequence: CASSRTWTGFTGANVLTF.

The chain has TRBV2 and TRBJ2-7, with 8 bases fitting TRBD2. Germline trimming cut 1 base from V and 7 bases from J; bases unmatched to any gene: 6. Germline values: CDR1 SNHLY, CDR2 FYNNEI. CDR3 length: 14 amino acids. The CDR3 DNA reads as TGTGCCAGCAGTGAAGTCGGGGGGGTTACGGAGCAGTACTTC. This sequence encodes CASSEVGGVTEQYF.

The chain has TRBV18 and TRBJ2-4; D call uncertain. In germline, CDR1 is KGHSH, CDR2 LQKENI. The CDR3 runs 13 residues. V shed 3 bases and J shed 7 bases, with 10 bases lying between them. The CDR3 reads CASSPDGQNIQYF. The CDR3 DNA reads as TGTGCCAGCTCACCGGATGGGCAGAACATTCAGTACTTC.

This CDR3 is CASSLSSGSTDTQYF. In nucleotides, the CDR3 is TGTGCCAGCAGCTTAAGCAGCGGGAGCACAGATACGCAGTATTTT. The chain recombines TRBV7-9 with TRBJ2-3, with D perhaps matching TRBD2 (6 bases). Trimming cost V 2 bases and J 0 bases, with 9 bases left between them. Germline V lookup: CDR1 SEHNR, CDR2 FQNEAQ (reference sequence). This CDR3 has 15 amino acids.

V and J are TRBV19 and TRBJ2-3; possibly TRBD2 for D (5 bases). V lost 6 bases and J 0 bases, leaving 7 bases between the germline ends. Germline assignment: CDR1 LNHDA and CDR2 SQIVND (reference sequence). The CDR3 contains 13 residues. The CDR3 DNA sequence: TGTGCCAGTAGCGGGATAAGCACAGATACGCAGTATTTT. Translation: CASSGISTDTQYF.

The chain joins TRBV3-1 (or the pseudogene TRBV3-2) to TRBJ2-7; D might be TRBD2 (6 bases). V dropped 3 bases and J dropped 7 bases, with 13 bases sitting between them. In germline, CDR1 is LGHDT, CDR2 YNNKEL (reference sequence). The CDR3 is 13 amino acids. Here the CDR3 DNA reads TGTGCCAGCAGCCATCAACCCGGGGGTGAGCAGTACGTC. It encodes CASSHQPGGEQYV.

The chain recombines TRBV7-9 with TRBJ2-1, with D perhaps matching TRBD1 (6 bases). V was trimmed by 4 bases and J by 1 base, leaving 11 bases between them. The CDR3 spans 15 residues. Germline-derived CDR1 and CDR2 are SEHNR and FQNEAQ (reference sequence). The CDR3 nucleotides are TGTGCCAGCAGCTCCCAGGGGATTTCCTACAATGAGCAGTTCTTC. Translated: CASSSQGISYNEQFF.

In its sample, this clone was seen a few times. This rearrangement joins TRBV20-1 to TRBJ1-1; the D is unclear. This CDR3 has 11 residues. Trimming stripped 6 bases from V and 3 bases from J, with 8 bases between. CDR1 DFQATT and CDR2 SNEGSKA come from the germline V gene (reference sequence). The CDR3 is CSARSYTEAFF. The DNA for the CDR3 is TGCAGTGCCCGGTCTTACACTGAAGCTTTCTTT.

On this clone: At one of its ends the junction is not consistent with the germline gene, which may arise from a read error. V and J are TRBV5-6 and TRBJ2-7; the match to TRBD1 covers 8 bases. The CDR3 contains 14 residues. Germline V gene data show CDR1 as SGHDT and CDR2 as YYEEEE. Here the CDR3 DNA reads TGTGCCAGCACCTTGGGGGGACAGGCCTACGAGCAGTACTTC. This codes for CASTLGGQAYEQYF. Full variable domain (outside the CDR3, taken from reference TRBV5-6 and TRBJ2-7): DAGVTQSPTHLIKTRGQQVTLRCSPKSGHDTVSWYQQALGQGPQFIFQYYEEEERQRGNFPDRFSGHQFPNYSSELNVNALLLGDSALYLCASTLGGQAYEQYFGPGTRLTVT.

The V call is TRBV7-2, the J call TRBJ2-3, with D possibly being TRBD2 (5 bases). The CDR3 length is 14 residues. V dropped 2 bases and J dropped 3 bases, with 9 bases sitting between them. The germline gives CDR1 SGHTA, CDR2 FQGNSA. CDR3 sequence reads: CASSLLGETDTQYF. The CDR3 region has the DNA TGTGCCAGCAGCTTATTGGGAGAAACAGATACGCAGTATTTT. The variable domain in full, with the rest retrieved from reference TRBV7-2 and TRBJ2-3, is GAGVSQSPSNKVTEKGKDVELRCDPISGHTALYWYRQSLGQGLEFLIYFQGNSAPDKSGLPSDRFSAERTGGSVSTLTIQRTQQEDSAVYLCASSLLGETDTQYFGPGTRLTVL.

The J gene is TRBJ2-1, the V gene TRBV7-8; D is possibly TRBD1 (6 bases). The germline gives CDR1 SGHVS, CDR2 FQNEAQ. Trimming stripped 5 bases from V and 4 bases from J, with 12 bases between. The CDR3 has 14 amino acids. The CDR3 region is CASSLRQAYNEQFF. The CDR3 nucleotides read TGTGCCAGCAGCCTTCGACAGGCTTACAATGAGCAGTTCTTC.

This clone has only one observation. The rearrangement links TRBV29-1 to TRBJ1-1; D uncertain. Germline CDR1 is SQVTM and CDR2 is ANQGSEA. The CDR3 has 14 residues. The V and J ends lost 0 bases and 0 bases respectively, with 8 bases between them. Here the CDR3 reads CSVEEQRVNTEAFF. DNA for the CDR3: TGCAGCGTTGAAGAACAGAGGGTGAACACTGAAGCTTTCTTT.

V gene TRBV27 combines with J gene TRBJ1-2; no clear D gene. Trimming stripped 7 bases from V and 5 bases from J, with 20 bases between. The CDR3 runs 15 residues. Germline V gene sequence: CDR1 MNHEY, CDR2 SMNVEV (reference sequence). CDR3 region: CASKEDSLMAYGYTF. The CDR3 region has the DNA TGTGCCAGCAAGGAGGATTCCCTAATGGCGTATGGCTACACCTTC.

This chain uses TRBV6-5 with TRBJ1-4, with 9 bases that match TRBD1. From germline, CDR1 is MNHEY and CDR2 SVGAGI. This CDR3 has 15 residues. After removal of 7 bases from V and 4 bases from J, the junction contained 7 bases not matched to a gene. The DNA of the CDR3 is TGTGCCAGCACCTTTGGGACAGGGAGTAATGAAAAACTGTTTTTT. Protein product: CASTFGTGSNEKLFF.

This chain uses TRBV19 with TRBJ1-1, with 8 bases aligning to TRBD1. The junction had 15 bases not matched to a gene; V was cut back by 7 bases and J by 5 bases. Germline lookup yields CDR1 LNHDA and CDR2 SQIVND (reference sequence). The CDR3 is made up of 16 amino acids. The CDR3 spells CASIPLDGQGGTEAFF. Written as DNA, the CDR3 is TGTGCCAGTATCCCACTCGACGGACAGGGAGGGACTGAAGCTTTCTTT. The whole variable domain, remainder taken from reference TRBV19 and TRBJ1-1, is DGGITQSPKYLFRKEGQNVTLSCEQNLNHDAMYWYRQDPGQGLRLIYYSQIVNDFQKGDIAEGYSVSREKKESFPLTVTSAQKNPTAFYLCASIPLDGQGGTEAFFGQGTRLTVV.